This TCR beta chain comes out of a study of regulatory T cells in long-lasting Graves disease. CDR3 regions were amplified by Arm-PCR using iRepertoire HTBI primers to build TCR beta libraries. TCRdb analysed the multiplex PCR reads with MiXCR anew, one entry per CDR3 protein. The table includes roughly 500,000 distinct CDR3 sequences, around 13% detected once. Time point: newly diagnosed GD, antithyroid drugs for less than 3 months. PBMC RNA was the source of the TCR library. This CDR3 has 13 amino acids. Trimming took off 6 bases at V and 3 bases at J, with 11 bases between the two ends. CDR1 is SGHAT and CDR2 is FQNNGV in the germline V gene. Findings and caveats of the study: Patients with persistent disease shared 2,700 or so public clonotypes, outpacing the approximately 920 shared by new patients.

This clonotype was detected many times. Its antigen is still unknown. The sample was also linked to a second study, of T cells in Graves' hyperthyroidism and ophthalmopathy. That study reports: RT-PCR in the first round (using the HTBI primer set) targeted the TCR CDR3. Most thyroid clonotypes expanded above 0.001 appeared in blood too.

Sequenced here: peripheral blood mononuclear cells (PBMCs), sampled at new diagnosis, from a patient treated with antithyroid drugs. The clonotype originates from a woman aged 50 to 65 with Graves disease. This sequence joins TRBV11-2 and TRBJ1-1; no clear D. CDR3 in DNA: TGTGCCAGCAGTTTAAGGCTGGACACTGAAGCTTTCTTT. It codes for CASSLRLDTEAFF. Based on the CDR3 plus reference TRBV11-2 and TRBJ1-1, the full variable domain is EAGVAQSPRYKIIEKRQSVAFWCNPISGHATLYWYQQILGQGPKLLIQFQNNGVVDDSQLPKDRFSAERLKGVDSTLKIQPAKLEDSAVYLCASSLRLDTEAFFGQGTRLTVV.